This T cell receptor (beta chain) was captured in a study of cytomegalovirus exposure and HLA in healthy donors. Study findings and constraints: Reportedly, diagnosis of cytomegalovirus status by the classifier showed high specificity and sensitivity. With later analysis, a missense DCLRE1C variant became linked to TCR beta V- and J-gene trimming. Among immune exposure information, only CMV serostatus was available.

The germline V gene encodes CDR1 MGHRA and CDR2 YSYEKL. Losses at the gene ends were 0 bases for V and 5 bases for J; bases not matched to a gene: 10. The CDR3 contains 18 residues. In nominal health when sampled, donors likely had unrecorded immune exposures nonetheless. The PCR had 60 Vbeta and 13 Jbeta primers. Profiled with immunoSEQ multiplex PCR; TCRdb holds only in-frame clones, not every one. The sample has around 74,000 clones, 79% seen once. This clone was found once. The antigen remains undetermined. This sequence joins TRBV4-1 and TRBJ2-2; 9 nucleotides align to TRBD2. The sequencing sample was made of PBMCs. The TCR was taken from a man aged 25 to 40 in good health and CMV-seronegative. This CDR3 reads CASSQDRGGGARTGELFF. The DNA of the CDR3 is TGCGCCAGCAGCCAAGACCGGGGCGGGGGGGCGCGTACCGGGGAGCTGTTTTTT.